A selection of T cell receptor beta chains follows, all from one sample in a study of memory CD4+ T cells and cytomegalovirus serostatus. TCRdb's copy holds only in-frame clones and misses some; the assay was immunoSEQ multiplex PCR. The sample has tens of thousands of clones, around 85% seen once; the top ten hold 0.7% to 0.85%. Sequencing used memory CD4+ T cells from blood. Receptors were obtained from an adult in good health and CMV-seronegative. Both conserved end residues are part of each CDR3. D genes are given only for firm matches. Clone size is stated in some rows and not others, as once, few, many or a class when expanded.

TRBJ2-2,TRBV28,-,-,CASSPLRQGARKLAGANTGELFF,TGTGCCAGCAGTCCCTTGAGACAGGGGGCGCGTAAACTAGCGGGAGCAAACACCGGGGAGCTGTTTTTT
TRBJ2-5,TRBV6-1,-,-,CASSYDRQETQYF,TGTGCCAGCAGCTATGACAGGCAAGAGACCCAGTACTTC
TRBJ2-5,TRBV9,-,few,CASSVGPFEETQYF,TGTGCCAGCAGCGTAGGCCCCTTTGAAGAGACCCAGTACTTC
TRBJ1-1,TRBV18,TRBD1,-,CASSPGQAPNLAFF,TGTGCCAGCTCACCGGGACAGGCCCCAAACCTAGCTTTCTTT
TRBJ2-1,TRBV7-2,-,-,CASSLRRGLSYNEQFF,TGTGCCAGCAGCTTACGGCGGGGCCTCTCCTACAATGAGCAGTTCTTC
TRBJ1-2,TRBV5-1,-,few,CASSISTGPDGGYTF,TGCGCCAGCAGCATTTCTACAGGACCCGACGGGGGCTACACCTTC
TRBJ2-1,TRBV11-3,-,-,CASSLSDSLREQFF,TGTGCCAGCAGCTTATCGGACTCGCTACGTGAGCAGTTCTTC
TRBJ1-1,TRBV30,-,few,CAWRETLEAFF,TGTGCCTGGAGAGAGACACTTGAAGCTTTCTTT
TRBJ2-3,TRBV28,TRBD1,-,CASSLGRGWDTQYF,TGTGCCAGCAGTTTGGGCAGGGGGTGGGATACGCAGTATTTT
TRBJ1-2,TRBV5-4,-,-,CASSFDGTYGYTF,TGTGCCAGCAGCTTTGACGGGACCTATGGCTACACCTTC
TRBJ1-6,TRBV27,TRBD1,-,CASSSTGTGGSPLHF,TGTGCCAGCAGTTCCACCGGGACAGGAGGTTCACCCCTCCACTTT
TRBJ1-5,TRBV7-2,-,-,CASSSWGWGGNQPQHF,TGTGCCAGCAGCTCATGGGGGTGGGGCGGCAATCAGCCCCAGCATTTT
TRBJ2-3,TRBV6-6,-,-,CASSSDGIALATQYF,TGTGCCAGCAGTTCCGACGGGATAGCTTTGGCTACGCAGTATTTT
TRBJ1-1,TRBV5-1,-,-,CASSLQGGWMNTEAFF,TGCGCCAGCAGCTTACAGGGAGGATGGATGAACACTGAAGCTTTCTTT
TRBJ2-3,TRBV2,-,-,CASSDGTGTLTDTQYF,TGTGCCAGCAGTGATGGTACAGGAACACTCACAGATACGCAGTATTTT
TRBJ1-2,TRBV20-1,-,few,CSARQNYGYTF,TGCAGTGCTAGACAAAACTATGGCTACACCTTC
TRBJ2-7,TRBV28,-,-,CASSLVLGVGGEQYF,TGTGCCAGCAGTTTGGTGTTAGGGGTAGGGGGCGAGCAGTACTTC
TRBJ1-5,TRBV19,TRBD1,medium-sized,CASSVHGTETQPQHF,TGTGCCAGTAGTGTACATGGGACAGAAACTCAGCCCCAGCATTTT
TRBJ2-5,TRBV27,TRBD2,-,CASSPRAGGRETQYF,TGTGCCAGCAGTCCCAGGGCGGGAGGTAGGGAGACCCAGTACTTC
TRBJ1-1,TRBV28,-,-,CASSFNLVGTEAFF,TGTGCCAGCAGTTTCAACTTGGTAGGCACTGAAGCTTTCTTT
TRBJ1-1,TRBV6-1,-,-,CASSEYQGTEAFF,TGTGCCAGCAGTGAATATCAGGGCACTGAAGCTTTCTTT
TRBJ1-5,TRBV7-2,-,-,CASTLGGWSNQPQHF,TGTGCCAGCACCCTTGGGGGTTGGAGCAATCAGCCCCAGCATTTT
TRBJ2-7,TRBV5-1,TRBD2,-,CASSVSGRSYEQYF,TGCGCCAGCAGTGTAAGCGGGAGATCCTACGAGCAGTACTTC
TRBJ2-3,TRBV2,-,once,CASTQAGYSTDTQYF,TGTGCCAGCACTCAAGCGGGCTACAGCACAGATACGCAGTATTTT
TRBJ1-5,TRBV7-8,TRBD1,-,CASSFGAQGAGPQHF,TGTGCCAGCAGCTTCGGGGCGCAGGGGGCAGGTCCCCAGCATTTT
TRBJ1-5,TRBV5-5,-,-,CASSLSSRGDQPQHF,TGTGCCAGCAGCTTGAGTTCTAGGGGCGATCAGCCCCAGCATTTT
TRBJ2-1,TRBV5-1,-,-,CASTPESSYNEQFF,TGCGCCAGCACCCCAGAGAGCTCCTACAATGAGCAGTTCTTC